This T cell receptor (beta chain) was sequenced for a study of blood T cells in healthy people across ages. Total RNA, at least 5.5 micrograms per sample, came from PBMCs. Primers used in a second PCR of about 7 to 12 cycles were a sample-barcoded 5' primer and a J-beta primer mix. A single record per CDR3 protein comes from TCRdb applying MiXCR to the 5' RACE reads. The table includes over 1,500,000 distinct CDR3 sequences, approximately 50% detected once. This clonotype has more than one count but fewer than ten. V shed 11 bases, J shed 5 bases, and the junction held 10 bases outside the gene matches. This CDR3 has 13 residues. CDR1 and CDR2 (germline): SGHTA, FQGNSA.

The rearrangement joins TRBV7-2 to TRBJ1-2; 8 bases are a match to TRBD1. This sequence originates from a woman between 40 and 50 years old in good health. Sample: blood. The CDR3 reads CALRQGATYGYTF. CDR3 nucleotides: TGTGCCCTCCGGCAGGGGGCTACATATGGCTACACCTTC.